Included here is one TCR beta chain sequence, with context. The target antigen is unknown. Although they were nominally healthy when sampled, donors likely had unrecorded immune exposures. This sample is drawn from a study of cytomegalovirus exposure and HLA in healthy donors. The PCR employed 60 Vbeta primers together with 13 Jbeta primers. Authors' methods: Later, an analysis found tens of millions of unique TCR beta chains, and about 10 million of these were shared. The protocol was immunoSEQ multiplex PCR, while the TCRdb copy is restricted to in-frame clones and leaves out a portion. From that table come the V and J calls and clone size; the DNA was used to work out D and trimming. The table lists roughly 78,000 clones, roughly 64% of them singletons. The study, taken as a whole, reports: Relative to the approximately 680-donor mean, N-insertions were reportedly fewer in an Asian-associated ancestry cluster in a later analysis. TCR beta sequences reportedly predicted most subjects' HLA-A and HLA-B alleles accurately.

Per germline, CDR1 LGHNA and CDR2 YSLEER. Trimming pared 2 bases from V and 5 bases from J, leaving 13 bases between. This CDR3 has 15 amino acids. This clonotype was obtained from a man aged 30 to 45 in good health and CMV-seropositive. The rearrangement joins TRBV4-3 to TRBJ2-1; the D gene is possibly TRBD1 (6 bases). Sequencing used PBMCs. CDR3 DNA: TGCGCCAGCAGCCAACAACAACAGGGAGACAATGAGCAGTTCTTC. This translates into CASSQQQQGDNEQFF.